This is a list of T cell receptor beta chains from one sample in a study of regulatory T cells in long-lasting Graves disease. A single record per CDR3 protein comes from TCRdb applying MiXCR to the multiplex PCR reads. The top ten clones hold approximately 12% of a sample with hundreds of thousands of distinct CDR3 sequences, roughly 16% of them seen once. In addition, the sample was reused for a study of T cells in Graves' hyperthyroidism and ophthalmopathy.

The sequences come from peripheral blood mononuclear cells (PBMCs), collected at new diagnosis, from a patient treated with antithyroid drugs. These receptors all stem from a man aged 18 to 29 with Graves disease. CDR3s include the opening cysteine and the closing phenylalanine or tryptophan. A D gene is named only where the DNA matches it firmly. Clone size appears in some rows only: once, few, many, or a class for an expanded clone.

TRBV3-1	many	11	TRBJ2-7	-	CASSALDEQYF	TGTGCCAGCAGCGCACTAGACGAGCAGTACTTC
TRBV6-1	-	16	TRBJ2-7	TRBD2	CASSASGLAGKNEQYF	TGTGCCAGCAGTGCGTCGGGACTAGCGGGCAAGAATGAGCAGTACTTC
TRBV14	few	15	TRBJ1-1	-	CASRHHRAMNTEAFF	TGTGCCAGCAGACACCACAGGGCAATGAACACTGAAGCTTTCTTT
TRBV20-1	-	14	TRBJ1-2	TRBD1	CSAREDRGNYGYTF	TGCAGTGCTAGGGAGGACAGGGGCAACTATGGCTACACCTTC
TRBV14	-	15	TRBJ1-1	-	CASSQVAGVNTEAFF	TGTGCCAGCAGCCAAGTGGCAGGGGTGAACACTGAAGCTTTCTTT
TRBV12-3/TRBV12-4	-	16	TRBJ2-2	TRBD1	CASSGQGALNTGELFF	TGTGCCAGCAGTGGACAGGGCGCACTGAACACCGGGGAGCTGTTTTTT
TRBV28	many	12	TRBJ2-7	-	CASSLTGYEQYF	TGTGCCAGCAGCTTAACAGGCTACGAGCAGTACTTC
TRBV27	-	15	TRBJ2-3	TRBD2	CASSVSGSLTDTQYF	TGTGCCAGCAGTGTTAGCGGGAGTCTCACAGATACGCAGTATTTT
TRBV28	many	13	TRBJ2-1	-	CASSTDRNNEQFF	TGTGCCAGCAGTACAGACAGGAACAATGAGCAGTTCTTC
TRBV6-2/TRBV6-3	many	17	TRBJ2-1	TRBD2	CASSTGLAVYSYNEQFF	TGTGCCAGCAGCACGGGACTAGCGGTTTACTCCTACAATGAGCAGTTCTTC
TRBV6-1	-	16	TRBJ1-1	TRBD1	CASSRLGTALNTEAFF	TGTGCCAGCAGTCGCTTAGGGACAGCGCTGAACACTGAAGCTTTCTTT
TRBV30	few	14	TRBJ1-2	-	CAWSTMFPNYGYTF	TGTGCCTGGAGTACTATGTTCCCTAACTATGGCTACACCTTC
TRBV28	many	14	TRBJ1-1	TRBD1	CGIGEGAGITEAFF	TGCGGAATCGGGGAGGGGGCCGGTATCACTGAAGCTTTCTTT
TRBV3-1	few	14	TRBJ1-2	-	CASSQIRGNYGYTF	TGTGCCAGCAGCCAGATTCGGGGTAACTATGGCTACACCTTC
TRBV12-3/TRBV12-4	many	15	TRBJ2-7	-	CASSLAGGGAYEQYF	TGTGCCAGCAGTTTAGCTGGAGGGGGCGCCTACGAGCAGTACTTC
TRBV3-1	-	13	TRBJ2-3	-	CASRAREGDTQYF	TGTGCCAGCAGGGCGCGGGAAGGGGATACGCAGTATTTT
TRBV12-3/TRBV12-4	many	14	TRBJ2-7	TRBD2	CASSPAGKGGRQYF	TGTGCCAGCAGTCCAGCGGGAAAAGGTGGTCGGCAGTACTTC
TRBV27	-	15	TRBJ2-3	-	CASSSLGRRTDTQYF	TGTGCCAGCAGTTCGTTAGGACGCCGCACAGATACGCAGTATTTT
TRBV6-1	many	15	TRBJ1-6	TRBD1	CASSPRDRDNSPLHF	TGTGCCAGCAGCCCCCGGGACAGGGATAATTCACCCCTCCACTTT
TRBV19	-	14	TRBJ2-7	-	CASSSRQGLFEQYF	TGTGCCAGTAGCAGCCGACAGGGACTGTTCGAGCAGTACTTC
TRBV20-1	few	15	TRBJ2-3	TRBD2	CSAISGSWPQDTQYF	TGCAGTGCTATTAGCGGGAGCTGGCCCCAAGATACGCAGTATTTT
TRBV2	few	13	TRBJ2-2	-	CASSEGSTGELFF	TGTGCCAGCAGTGAAGGGTCCACCGGGGAGCTGTTTTTT
TRBV9	-	18	TRBJ2-5	TRBD2	CASSVAWDGLAGAETQYF	TGTGCCAGCAGCGTAGCGTGGGATGGACTAGCGGGAGCGGAGACCCAGTACTTC
TRBV6-4	-	15	TRBJ2-6	-	CASSEDSSGANVLTF	TGTGCCAGCAGTGAGGACAGCTCTGGGGCCAACGTCCTGACTTTC
TRBV2	many	13	TRBJ1-2	-	CASSVQGNYGYTF	TGTGCCAGCAGTGTTCAGGGGAACTATGGCTACACCTTC
TRBV5-1	many	15	TRBJ2-7	TRBD1	CASSFGTGDSYEQYF	TGTGCCAGCAGCTTCGGGACAGGGGACTCCTACGAGCAGTACTTC
TRBV2	many	10	TRBJ2-4	-	CASSGQEIYF	TGTGCCAGCAGTGGGCAGGAGATATACTTC